This section outlines one T cell receptor (beta chain) sequence together with its context. Its target antigen remains unknown. The CDR3 sequence holds 14 residues, the cysteine and phenylalanine included. The entry carries no DNA sequence. CDR1 and CDR2 are drawn from the germline V gene: SGDLS, YYNGEE. This record comes from a study of CXCR3-negative and CXCR3-positive naive CD8 T cells (dated by TCRdb to between 2018 and 2021). Regarding the complete study: In total, roughly 140 million TRB reads were obtained, which works out to roughly 1.5 +/- 0.3 million reads per library. The diversity and physicochemical repertoire analyses included about a dozen donors pooled from two independent experiments. For the TRBV-TRBJ cluster analysis, the naive subsets came from 5 donors, while the memory cells came from 3 donors.

General conclusions and limits of the study: Naive CXCR3-negative and CXCR3-positive cells from the same donor showed similar TRBV-TRBJ usage, whereas memory cells showed distinct patterns. Freshly isolated PBMCs were used for most assays because CXCR3 expression went down partially after cryopreservation. Because surface CD5, which has been linked to self-reactivity in mice, was comparable between naive subsets, TCR interaction strength was also inferred from TRB CDR3 physicochemical properties. TRB CDR3s from CXCR3-positive naive cells showed higher hydrophobicity (lower Kidera factor 4), lower energy, and higher strength and volume indices than CXCR3-negative naive cells. Repertoire diversity was comparably high in both naive subsets but much lower in memory CD8+ T cells.

The run used a NextSeq 550. The Human TCR Profiling Kit (MiLaboratory) was used to make UMI-labeled 5' RACE TRB cDNA libraries. The full amount of extracted RNA was used for cDNA synthesis, and the full amount of resulting cDNA was used for PCR amplification. Libraries were prepared in parallel with an identical number of PCR cycles. The authors' pipeline ran thus. With a requirement of at least two reads per UMI, MIGEC and MiXCR extracted about 52,000 +/- 9,100 unique UMI-labeled TRB cDNA molecules per library. On average, each library contained approximately 40,000 +/- 10,000 functional in-frame TRB CDR3 nucleotide clonotypes without stop codons. After downsampling to 5000 UMI-labeled TRB molecules per sample, diversity metrics, including normalized Shannon-Wiener and Chao1, were computed in VDJtools. VDJtools was used to calculate clonotype-size-weighted physicochemical properties of the central five CDR3 residues, namely interaction energy, strength, volume and Kidera factor 4. TCRdb reprocessed the raw reads; every CDR3 protein sequence is a single record, and DNA is not supplied. The V and J calls, along with clone size, are taken from TCRdb and not from the paper's own processing. For this sample, the table gives over 50,000 distinct CDR3 sequences. Together, the top ten hold 0.55% to 0.85% of the sample.

For every CD8+ T cell subset, 250,000 to 300,000 cells were flow-sorted straight into RLT lysis buffer, and each subset was sorted in triplicate. To exclude memory contaminants, naive CD8+ T cells were stringently defined as CD45RO-CCR7+CD27+CD95-. Peripheral blood mononuclear cells were isolated from buffy coats by standard density gradient centrifugation. Naive CXCR3-negative and CXCR3-positive CD8+ T cells were flow-sorted using a FACSAria III. Total RNA was extracted from sorted cells using an RNeasy Mini Kit. In this chain, TRBV9 is recombined with TRBJ2-1. The sample was naive CXCR3+ CD8+ T cells from blood. In light of the paper, this sample's cell subset or site label describes: CD45RO-CCR7+CD27+CD95- naive CD8+ T cells expressing CXCR3 (TNR3+). The sequence came from a human donor in good health. Some clones in this sample may be carry-over from other donors' samples. For the CDR3, the sequence is CASSTEVSYNEQFF.